The 23 T cell receptor beta chains presented below share a single source sample, sequenced in a study of blood T cell repertoires in COVID-19. The assay was immunoSEQ multiplex PCR, and TCRdb's table has in-frame clones only and misses some. Among some 100,000 clones listed, roughly 80% were seen once. Sequenced sample: peripheral blood. These receptors all stem from an older man with active or convalescent COVID-19.

This clone was found a few times. The chain joins TRBV7-9 to TRBJ2-7; D is possibly TRBD1 (6 bases). The V and J ends lost 5 bases and 2 bases respectively, with 13 bases between them. This CDR3 is built from 14 residues. Looked up from germline, CDR1 is SEHNR and CDR2 is FQNEAQ (reference sequence). The CDR3 loop is CASSRHRDTYEQYF. CDR3 bases: TGTGCCAGCAGCCGTCACCGGGACACCTACGAGCAGTACTTC.

Comment on this clone: This sample also contains other DNA sequences that code for the same CDR3. The chain uses TRBV7-8 and TRBJ1-1, with TRBD1 as a possible D gene (6 bases). Germline V lookup: CDR1 SGHVS, CDR2 FQNEAQ. V lost 5 bases to trimming and J lost 2 bases, with 12 bases between them. This CDR3 is 14 amino acids long. The CDR3 DNA follows: TGTGCCAGCAGCCGCGGGACATCAAACACTGAAGCTTTCTTT. It specifies CASSRGTSNTEAFF.

V usage is TRBV5-1 and J usage is TRBJ2-2, with a weak D call TRBD1 (6 bases). CDR3 size: 12 residues. V was clipped by 4 bases and J by 9 bases, with 10 bases between them. CDR1 and CDR2 from the germline V gene are SGHRS and YFSETQ. CDR3 coding DNA: TGCGCCAGCAGCGTACAGGGTCGGGAGCTGTTTTTT. Amino acid sequence: CASSVQGRELFF.

V is TRBV4-1 and J is TRBJ1-1; TRBD1 matches 8 bases. The CDR3 length is 15 residues. Losses at the gene ends were 3 bases for V and 2 bases for J; bases not matched to a gene: 5. CDR1 MGHRA and CDR2 YSYEKL come from the germline V gene. This chain's CDR3 is CASSHLGTGNTEAFF. The CDR3 region has the DNA TGCGCCAGCAGCCACCTCGGGACAGGCAACACTGAAGCTTTCTTT.

V and J are TRBV5-8 and TRBJ2-1, with 12 bases fitting TRBD2. The CDR3 loop spans 15 amino acids. J gave up 8 bases and V 4 bases, and 7 bases lay outside the gene matches. The germline gives CDR1 SGHTS, CDR2 YDEGEE. The CDR3 loop is CASSKRLAGDDEQFF. The CDR3 nucleotides read TGTGCCAGCAGCAAAAGACTAGCGGGGGACGATGAGCAGTTCTTC.

The chain links TRBV28 to TRBJ1-5, with D tentatively TRBD1 (5 bases). The length of the CDR3 is 13 residues. Germline CDR1 reads MDHEN; CDR2 reads SYDVKM. Trimming cost V 6 bases and J 1 base, with 7 bases left between them. The DNA of the CDR3 is TGTGCCAGCAGACGACAGAGCAATCAGCCCCAGCATTTT. Amino acids: CASRRQSNQPQHF.

The V and J genes are TRBV7-9 and TRBJ1-4, with D possibly being TRBD1 (5 bases). V lost 5 bases and J lost 5, with 12 bases in between. CDR1 SEHNR and CDR2 FQNEAQ come from the germline V gene (reference sequence). The CDR3 extends over 14 amino acids. Written as DNA, the CDR3 is TGTGCCAGCAGCATTGGGGCAGGGAATGAAAAACTGTTTTTT. This sequence encodes CASSIGAGNEKLFF.

The chain joins TRBV28 to TRBJ1-3; the D gene is possibly TRBD1 (6 bases). V lost 4 bases and J 3 bases, leaving 16 bases between the germline ends. The germline CDR1 and CDR2 sequences are MDHEN and SYDVKM. The CDR3 has 16 amino acids. The CDR3 DNA follows: TGTGCCAGCAGTTCCCGAGGGCAGGGGAATGGAAACACCATATATTTT. Translating it yields CASSSRGQGNGNTIYF.

The V gene is TRBV18, the J gene TRBJ1-3, with D uncertain. From germline, CDR1 is KGHSH and CDR2 LQKENI. Trimming took 4 bases from V and 2 from J, leaving 9 bases between them. The CDR3 totals 14 residues. The CDR3 DNA follows: TGTGCCAGCTCACGGGAGGTCACTGGAAACACCATATATTTT. This sequence encodes CASSREVTGNTIYF.

The chain is built from TRBV5-6 and TRBJ1-5, with a weak D call TRBD1 (6 bases). CDR3 length: 16 residues. The V end lost 4 bases, the J end lost 2 bases, and 16 bases lay between the germline ends. Per germline, CDR1 SGHDT and CDR2 YYEEEE. The DNA for the CDR3 is TGTGCCAGCAGCATCACAGGGCGAGGTGGCAATCAGCCCCAGCATTTT. Protein: CASSITGRGGNQPQHF.

The chain is built from TRBV6-5 and TRBJ2-7; 8 bases fit TRBD1. From germline, CDR1 is MNHEY and CDR2 SVGAGI. CDR3 size: 15 residues. Germline trimming cut 6 bases from V and 0 bases from J; bases unmatched to any gene: 7. CDR3 region: CASSRRGRNSYEQYF. In DNA form, the CDR3 reads TGTGCCAGCAGCCGCAGGGGGCGCAACTCCTACGAGCAGTACTTC.

V usage is TRBV7-6 and J usage is TRBJ2-7; D gene unclear. The germline CDR1 and CDR2 sequences are SGHVS and FNYEAQ. The V end lost 4 bases, the J end lost 6 bases, and 13 bases lay between the germline ends. The CDR3 extends over 13 amino acids. As DNA, the CDR3 is TGTGCCAGCAGCTGGGTAACACAGAGCGAGCAGTACTTC. Translating gives CASSWVTQSEQYF. Drawing the rest from reference TRBV7-6 and TRBJ2-7, the complete variable domain is GAGVSQSPRYKVTKRGQDVALRCDPISGHVSLYWYRQALGQGPEFLTYFNYEAQQDKSGLPNDRFSAERPEGSISTLTIQRTEQRDSAMYRCASSWVTQSEQYFGPGTRLTVT.

The CDR3: CASSPWGPTNEKLFF. In DNA, the CDR3 is TGTGCCAGCAGTCCATGGGGGCCGACTAATGAAAAACTGTTTTTT. This chain uses TRBV28 with TRBJ1-4, with a tentative D call TRBD1 (6 bases). The V gene lost 5 bases and the J gene lost 2 bases, with 12 bases spanning the gap. The germline gives CDR1 MDHEN, CDR2 SYDVKM. This CDR3 is built from 15 residues.

The gene calls are TRBV2 and TRBJ1-6; D is undetermined. The CDR3 is 16 residues long. Germline V lookup: CDR1 SNHLY, CDR2 FYNNEI. Trimming took 3 bases from V and 3 from J, leaving 12 bases between them. CDR3 region: CASSDPPGIYNSPLHF. The CDR3 DNA reads TGTGCCAGCAGTGACCCGCCCGGGATCTATAATTCACCCCTCCACTTT.

The chain employs TRBV5-1 and TRBJ1-2; no definite D call. Germline V gives CDR1 SGHRS, CDR2 YFSETQ. The CDR3 consists of 16 residues. Trimming removed 4 bases at V and 8 bases at J, with 24 bases between. The CDR3 loop is CASSPGERIRMGGYTF. The CDR3 bases are TGCGCCAGCAGCCCTGGGGAGAGGATTAGGATGGGCGGCTACACCTTC.

This clone was counted between two and nine times. The DNA for the CDR3 is TGTGCCAGTAGGGAAGGGAGGCCAGCGAATCAGCCCCAGCATTTT. Protein sequence: CASREGRPANQPQHF. The J gene is TRBJ1-5, the V gene TRBV19; D is undetermined. The ends were cut back, 6 bases at V and 4 bases at J, with 16 bases in the middle. CDR1 and CDR2 from the germline V gene are LNHDA and SQIVND (reference sequence). This CDR3 has 15 amino acids.

The chain has TRBV10-3 and TRBJ2-3; the match to TRBD2 covers 14 bases. Germline values: CDR1 ENHRY, CDR2 SYGVKD. CDR3 length equals 16 residues. The V and J ends lost 4 bases and 6 bases, in that order; junction bases with no gene match: 6. The CDR3 sequence: CAISAGLAGGGDTQYF. CDR3 in DNA: TGTGCCATCAGTGCCGGACTAGCGGGGGGCGGGGATACGCAGTATTTT.

This clone was seen a handful of times. The sample holds other DNA sequences that translate to the same CDR3. The chain combines TRBV3-1 (or the pseudogene TRBV3-2) with TRBJ2-5, with a tentative D call TRBD2 (6 bases). Germline V gene lookup returns CDR1 LGHDT and CDR2 YNNKEL (reference sequence). V lost 5 bases to trimming and J lost 1 base, with 8 bases between them. The CDR3 runs to 13 residues. The CDR3, as DNA: TGTGCCAGCAGCAGTAGCGGCCAAGAGACCCAGTACTTC. It translates to CASSSSGQETQYF.

The rearrangement joins TRBV18 to TRBJ2-5, with a tentative D call TRBD1 (5 bases). The CDR3 spans 15 residues. Per the germline V gene, CDR1 is KGHSH and CDR2 is LQKENI. V was pared by 0 bases and J by 4 bases, with 12 bases between. CDR3 amino acids: CASSPPTGDRETQYF. The CDR3 coding sequence is TGTGCCAGCTCACCACCTACAGGAGATAGAGAGACCCAGTACTTC.

The CDR3 here is CASSVDQGQGLGGYTF. The CDR3 DNA follows: TGTGCCAGCAGCGTAGACCAGGGACAGGGATTGGGTGGCTACACCTTC. The rearrangement links TRBV9 to TRBJ1-2; 9 nucleotides agree with TRBD1. J lost 7 bases, V lost 0 bases, and 10 bases had no gene match. Germline CDR1 reads SGDLS; CDR2 reads YYNGEE. CDR3 length: 16 residues.

The chain combines TRBV10-3 with TRBJ2-3, with TRBD1 matching 7 bases. J gave up 6 bases and V 7 bases, and 10 bases lay outside the gene matches. The CDR3 sequence is 14 residues long. Per the germline V gene, CDR1 is ENHRY and CDR2 is SYGVKD. Here the CDR3 DNA reads TGTGCCATCAATTTAGGGGGCCGCCGGGATACGCAGTATTTT. This sequence encodes CAINLGGRRDTQYF.

The V gene is TRBV5-6, the J gene TRBJ1-4; D possibly corresponds to TRBD1 (5 bases). CDR1 and CDR2 from the germline V gene are SGHDT and YYEEEE. This CDR3 has 16 residues. V was clipped by 3 bases and J by 0 bases, with 12 bases between them. Written as DNA, the CDR3 is TGTGCCAGCAGCTGGGGCCCGTCTGCAACTAATGAAAAACTGTTTTTT. The encoded protein is CASSWGPSATNEKLFF. The full variable domain, rest sourced from reference TRBV5-6 and TRBJ1-4, is DAGVTQSPTHLIKTRGQQVTLRCSPKSGHDTVSWYQQALGQGPQFIFQYYEEEERQRGNFPDRFSGHQFPNYSSELNVNALLLGDSALYLCASSWGPSATNEKLFFGSGTQLSVL.

The chain has TRBV6-5 and TRBJ1-5; D is perhaps TRBD1 (5 bases). This CDR3 comprises 14 residues. Germline V gene lookup returns CDR1 MNHEY and CDR2 SVGAGI. The V gene lost 10 bases and the J gene lost 7 bases, with 20 bases spanning the gap. The CDR3 DNA follows: TGTGCCACCACCTTAGGGCAGGGCGGCCAGCCCCAGCATTTT. Amino acid sequence: CATTLGQGGQPQHF.